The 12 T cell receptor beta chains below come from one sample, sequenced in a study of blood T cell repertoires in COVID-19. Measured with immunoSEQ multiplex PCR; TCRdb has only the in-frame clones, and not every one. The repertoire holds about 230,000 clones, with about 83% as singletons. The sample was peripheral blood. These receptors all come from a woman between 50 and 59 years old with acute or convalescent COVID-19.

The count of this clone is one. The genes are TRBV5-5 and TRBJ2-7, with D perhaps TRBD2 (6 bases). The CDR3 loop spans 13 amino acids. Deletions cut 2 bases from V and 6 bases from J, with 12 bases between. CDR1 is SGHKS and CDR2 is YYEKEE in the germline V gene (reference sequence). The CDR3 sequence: CASSFTMGGEQYF. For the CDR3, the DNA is TGTGCCAGCAGCTTCACTATGGGAGGCGAGCAGTACTTC.

CDR3 amino acids: CASSPGRDRVMVQPQHF. The CDR3 DNA follows: TGTGCCAGTAGTCCCGGCCGGGACAGGGTGATGGTTCAGCCCCAGCATTTT. J is TRBJ1-5 and V is TRBV19, with TRBD1 matching over 9 bases. The CDR3 is 17 residues long. Germline V lookup: CDR1 LNHDA, CDR2 SQIVND (reference sequence). V lost 5 bases to trimming and J lost 6 bases; unmatched junction nucleotides: 14.

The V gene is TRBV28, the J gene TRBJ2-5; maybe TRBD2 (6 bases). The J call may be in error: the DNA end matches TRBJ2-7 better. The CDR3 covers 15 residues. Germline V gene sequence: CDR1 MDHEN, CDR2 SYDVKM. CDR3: CASSTPRGGRYEQYF. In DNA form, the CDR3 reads TGTGCCAGCAGCACCCCCCGGGGAGGACGCTACGAGCAGTACTTC.

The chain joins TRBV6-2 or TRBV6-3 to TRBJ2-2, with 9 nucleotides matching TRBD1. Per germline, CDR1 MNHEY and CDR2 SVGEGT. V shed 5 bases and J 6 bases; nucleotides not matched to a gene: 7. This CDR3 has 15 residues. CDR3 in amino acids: CASSRTGARAGELFF. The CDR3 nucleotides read TGTGCCAGCAGTCGGACAGGGGCTCGGGCCGGGGAGCTGTTTTTT.

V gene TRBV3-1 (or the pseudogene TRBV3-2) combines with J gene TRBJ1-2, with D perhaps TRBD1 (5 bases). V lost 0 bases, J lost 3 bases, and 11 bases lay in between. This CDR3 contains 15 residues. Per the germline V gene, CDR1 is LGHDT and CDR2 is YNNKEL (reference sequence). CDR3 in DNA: TGTGCCAGCAGCCAAGATCTGTCAGGGCACTATGGCTACACCTTC. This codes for CASSQDLSGHYGYTF.

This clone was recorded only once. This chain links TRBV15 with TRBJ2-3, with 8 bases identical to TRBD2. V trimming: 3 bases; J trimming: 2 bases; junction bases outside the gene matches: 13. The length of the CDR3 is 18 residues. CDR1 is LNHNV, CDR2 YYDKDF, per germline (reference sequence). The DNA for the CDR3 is TGTGCCACCAGCAGTGCCTTCAAAATAGCGGGATTCACAGATACGCAGTATTTT. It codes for CATSSAFKIAGFTDTQYF.

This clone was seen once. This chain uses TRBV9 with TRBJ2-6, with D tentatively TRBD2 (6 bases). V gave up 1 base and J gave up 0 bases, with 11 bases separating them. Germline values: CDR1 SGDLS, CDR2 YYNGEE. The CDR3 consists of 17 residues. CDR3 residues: CASSVRSGLSGANVLTF. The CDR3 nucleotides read TGTGCCAGCAGCGTACGCTCGGGACTCTCTGGGGCCAACGTCCTGACTTTC.

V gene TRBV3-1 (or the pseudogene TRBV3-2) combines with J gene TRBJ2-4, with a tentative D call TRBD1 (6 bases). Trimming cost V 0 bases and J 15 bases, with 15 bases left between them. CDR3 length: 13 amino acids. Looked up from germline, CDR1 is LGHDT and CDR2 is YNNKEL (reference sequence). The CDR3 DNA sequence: TGTGCCAGCAGCCAAGATAGGATAGGGGGTTGGTACTTC. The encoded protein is CASSQDRIGGWYF.

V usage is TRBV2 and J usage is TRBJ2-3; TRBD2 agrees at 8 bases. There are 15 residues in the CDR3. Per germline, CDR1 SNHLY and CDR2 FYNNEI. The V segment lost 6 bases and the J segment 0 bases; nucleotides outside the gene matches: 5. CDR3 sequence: CASREIAGSTDTQYF. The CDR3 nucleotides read TGTGCCAGCAGAGAAATAGCGGGGAGCACAGATACGCAGTATTTT.

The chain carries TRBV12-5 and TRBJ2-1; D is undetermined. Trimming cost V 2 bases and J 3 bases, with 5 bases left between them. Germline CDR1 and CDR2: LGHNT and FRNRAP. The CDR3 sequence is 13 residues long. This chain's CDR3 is CASGLNIYNEQFF. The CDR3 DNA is TGTGCTAGTGGTTTGAACATCTACAATGAGCAGTTCTTC.

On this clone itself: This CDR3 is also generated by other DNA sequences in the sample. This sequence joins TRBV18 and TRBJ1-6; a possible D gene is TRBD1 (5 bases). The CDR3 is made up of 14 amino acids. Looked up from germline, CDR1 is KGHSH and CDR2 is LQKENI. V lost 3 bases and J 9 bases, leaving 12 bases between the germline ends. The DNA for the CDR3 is TGTGCCAGCTCACCGGGGCAGGGCGGTTCACCCCTCCACTTT. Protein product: CASSPGQGGSPLHF. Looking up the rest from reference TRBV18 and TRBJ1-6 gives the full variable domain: NAGVMQNPRHLVRRRGQEARLRCSPMKGHSHVYWYRQLPEEGLKFMVYLQKENIIDESGMPKERFSAEFPKEGPSILRIQQVVRGDSAAYFCASSPGQGGSPLHFGNGTRLTVT.

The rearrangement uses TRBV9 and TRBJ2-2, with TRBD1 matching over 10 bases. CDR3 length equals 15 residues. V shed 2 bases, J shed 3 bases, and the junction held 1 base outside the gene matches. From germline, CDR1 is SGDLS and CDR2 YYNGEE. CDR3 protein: CASSVGTGDTGELFF. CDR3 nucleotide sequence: TGTGCCAGCAGCGTGGGGACAGGGGACACCGGGGAGCTGTTTTTT.